This T cell receptor beta chain derives from a study of blood T cell repertoires in COVID-19. Study as a whole: Donors in the United States, Italy and Spain gave samples during acute or convalescent COVID-19. Nucleic acid was either cDNA or gDNA, and it came from T cells, B-cell-depleted T cells, or PBMCs.

As handled by the study authors: Amplification of reference gene primers provided the estimated nucleated cell counts. Only in-frame clones appear in the TCRdb table, and some are missing; sequencing was by immunoSEQ multiplex PCR. V, J and clone size derive from that table, while D and trimming were established from the DNA sequence. The table lists roughly 230,000 clones, roughly 85% of them singletons. This CDR3 comprises 15 residues. V shed 0 bases and J shed 4 bases, with 12 bases lying between them. Germline values: CDR1 SGDLS, CDR2 YYNGEE. This chain links TRBV9 with TRBJ2-3; a weak D match, TRBD2 (6 bases). The TCR comes from a woman older than 75 with acute or convalescent COVID-19. Sequencing was carried out using peripheral blood. The CDR3 nucleotides are TGTGCCAGCAGCGTAGATTCCGGGGAGGCAGATACGCAGTATTTT. It is translated as CASSVDSGEADTQYF.